The clone carrying this T cell receptor beta chain occurred many times. The antigen remains unidentified. The data belong to a study of T cell repertoires in cytomegalovirus infection. In TCRdb, the reads were re-called with MiXCR into one record per CDR3 protein. The data show about 890,000 distinct CDR3 sequences, around 30% seen once. This sequence was found in a human donor in good health (CMV status not recorded). Some clones in this sample may be carry-over from other donors' samples. Sequencing used cultured CD8+ T cells from PBMCs, obtained from culture after CMV antigen stimulation.

Here the CDR3 DNA reads TGTGCCAGCAGGACCGGGGCGAACACTGAAGCTTTCTTT. Translation: CASRTGANTEAFF. This chain links TRBV27 with TRBJ1-1; D is perhaps TRBD1 (5 bases). This CDR3 comprises 13 residues. Germline V gene data show CDR1 as MNHEY and CDR2 as SMNVEV (reference sequence). V gave up 6 bases and J gave up 1 base, with 9 bases separating them.